Listed below are T cell receptor beta chains from one sample, sequenced in a study of identifying expanded T cells in peripheral blood. The repertoire was sequenced with immunoSEQ multiplex PCR; TCRdb's copy has only in-frame clones and lacks some. The table lists about 130,000 clones, 80% to 90% of them singletons. Sequenced: blood. These receptors all come from a person aged 18-69 years in good health. Both conserved end residues are part of each CDR3. The D gene is left open where the match is weak. Clone size, where shown, is once, few, many, or a class for clones that have expanded.

.	14	TRBV11-2	TRBJ2-1	.	CASSLDRNYNEQFF	TGTGCCAGCAGCTTAGACAGGAATTACAATGAGCAGTTCTTC
.	11	TRBV29-1	TRBJ1-2	.	CSVDKDYGYTF	TGCAGCGTTGACAAGGACTATGGCTACACCTTC
.	16	TRBV7-2	TRBJ1-4	once	CASSVVGVATNEKLFF	TGTGCCAGCAGCGTAGTCGGGGTCGCAACTAATGAAAAACTGTTTTTT
TRBD1	15	TRBV7-2	TRBJ2-5	many	CASSPRTGRQETQYF	TGTGCCAGCAGCCCGCGGACAGGCCGGCAAGAGACCCAGTACTTC
.	12	TRBV19	TRBJ1-6	.	CASTGSDSPLHF	TGTGCCAGTACTGGCAGCGATTCACCCCTCCACTTT
.	12	TRBV2	TRBJ2-7	once	CASRGGGHEQYF	TGTGCCAGCAGGGGTGGGGGCCACGAGCAGTACTTC
TRBD1	13	TRBV5-4	TRBJ1-1	.	CASSPDRGTEAFF	TGTGCCAGCAGCCCGGACAGGGGAACTGAAGCTTTCTTT
.	15	TRBV2	TRBJ2-4	.	CASSENRPVKNIQYF	TGTGCCAGCAGTGAGAACCGACCGGTCAAAAACATTCAGTACTTC
TRBD2	13	TRBV29-1	TRBJ2-1	.	CSVESGTNNEQFF	TGCAGCGTTGAGTCCGGGACTAACAATGAGCAGTTCTTC
.	14	TRBV9	TRBJ2-7	.	CASSGGDSPYEQYF	TGTGCCAGCAGCGGGGGGGATTCGCCATACGAGCAGTACTTC
.	11	TRBV7-3	TRBJ1-6	.	CASSSGSPLHF	TGTGCCAGCAGCTCGGGTTCACCCCTCCACTTT
.	14	TRBV28	TRBJ1-3	.	CASSTLEPGNTIYF	TGTGCCAGCAGTACTCTCGAACCGGGAAACACCATATATTTT
.	14	TRBV7-3	TRBJ1-2	.	CASSSGYSNYGYTF	TGTGCCAGCAGCTCCGGGTACTCTAACTATGGCTACACCTTC
.	13	TRBV9	TRBJ1-1	.	CASSVEGSGEAFF	TGTGCCAGCAGCGTAGAAGGGTCCGGTGAAGCTTTCTTT
TRBD1	14	TRBV2	TRBJ2-7	.	CASRDRESTRVQYF	TGTGCCAGCAGGGACAGGGAGAGCACGCGAGTGCAGTACTTC
.	14	TRBV5-6	TRBJ2-4	.	CASPPHGGFPIQYF	TGTGCCAGCCCCCCCCACGGCGGCTTTCCCATTCAGTACTTC
.	13	TRBV19	TRBJ1-3	.	CASSMEAGNTIYF	TGTGCCAGTAGTATGGAGGCGGGAAACACCATATATTTT
.	16	TRBV4-3	TRBJ2-1	.	CASSHPGHLANNEQFF	TGCGCCAGCAGCCACCCGGGACACCTGGCCAACAATGAGCAGTTCTTC
TRBD2	16	TRBV6-5	TRBJ2-1	.	CASSYERASGYNEQFF	TGTGCCAGCAGTTACGAGCGCGCTAGCGGATACAATGAGCAGTTCTTC
.	15	TRBV5-8	TRBJ1-2	.	CASSSRSPANYGYTF	TGTGCCAGCAGCTCCAGGTCCCCAGCTAACTATGGCTACACCTTC
TRBD2	16	TRBV9	TRBJ2-1	.	CASSVGVAGERDEQFF	TGTGCCAGCAGCGTAGGGGTAGCGGGAGAACGGGATGAGCAGTTCTTC
.	15	TRBV6-5	TRBJ1-1	.	CASSYGGRGNTEAFF	TGTGCCAGCAGTTACGGGGGGAGGGGGAACACTGAAGCTTTCTTT
TRBD1	15	TRBV4-2	TRBJ1-2	.	CASSLPPDRGQGYTF	TGTGCCAGCAGCTTACCACCGGACAGGGGGCAAGGCTACACCTTC
TRBD1	15	TRBV27	TRBJ1-5	few	CASSSTGGGHQPQHF	TGTGCCAGCAGTTCAACAGGGGGCGGGCATCAGCCCCAGCATTTT
.	13	TRBV6-1	TRBJ2-7	.	CASRTAPQYEQYF	TGTGCCAGCAGGACAGCCCCACAGTACGAGCAGTACTTC
.	15	TRBV12-5	TRBJ2-5	.	CASGSDGFLGETQYF	TGTGCTAGTGGTTCCGATGGATTTCTAGGAGAGACCCAGTACTTC
.	13	TRBV28	TRBJ2-7	.	CASSFGGPAEQYF	TGTGCCAGCAGTTTTGGAGGGCCGGCCGAGCAGTACTTC
.	11	TRBV2	TRBJ2-7	few	CASSISVEQYF	TGTGCCAGCAGTATCTCAGTTGAGCAGTACTTC
.	14	TRBV30	TRBJ2-7	.	CAWSGGSRKYEQYF	TGTGCCTGGAGTGGTGGGTCTAGGAAATACGAGCAGTACTTC
.	12	TRBV7-3	TRBJ1-1	.	CASAPPGPEAFF	TGTGCCAGCGCTCCCCCGGGGCCAGAAGCTTTCTTT
.	14	TRBV14	TRBJ1-2	few	CASSQVQAGDGYTF	TGTGCCAGCAGCCAAGTCCAGGCGGGGGATGGCTACACCTTC
.	16	TRBV2	TRBJ1-6	.	CASRAEGGAYNSPLHF	TGTGCCAGCAGGGCCGAAGGGGGGGCCTATAATTCACCCCTCCACTTT
TRBD1	14	TRBV7-9	TRBJ1-2	.	CASSSGTGNYGYTF	TGTGCCAGCAGCTCGGGGACAGGGAACTATGGCTACACCTTC
.	16	TRBV5-5	TRBJ1-5	.	CASSLFGGSIFQPQHF	TGTGCCAGCAGCTTGTTTGGGGGTAGTATTTTTCAGCCCCAGCATTTT
.	16	TRBV28	TRBJ1-3	.	CASSLSGEKPGNTIYF	TGTGCCAGCAGTTTATCTGGGGAGAAGCCTGGAAACACCATATATTTT
.	12	TRBV6-6	TRBJ2-5	.	CASSYSGETQYF	TGTGCCAGCAGTTACTCGGGGGAGACCCAGTACTTC
TRBD1	15	TRBV5-4	TRBJ2-2	.	CASSSTGDNSGELFF	TGTGCCAGCAGCTCCACAGGGGATAACAGCGGGGAGCTGTTTTTT
.	13	TRBV16	TRBJ2-1	.	CASSPGTSGEQFF	TGTGCCAGCAGCCCCGGGACCTCAGGTGAGCAGTTCTTC
.	14	TRBV7-9	TRBJ1-1	.	CASSARDKNTEAFF	TGTGCCAGCAGCGCCCGGGACAAGAACACTGAAGCTTTCTTT
TRBD2	15	TRBV5-1	TRBJ2-1	.	CASSPSGGPYNEQFF	TGCGCCAGCAGCCCCAGCGGGGGACCCTACAATGAGCAGTTCTTC
.	16	TRBV7-9	TRBJ2-2	.	CASSPGQSANTGELFF	TGTGCCAGCAGCCCGGGACAATCCGCGAACACCGGGGAGCTGTTTTTT
.	15	TRBV30	TRBJ1-2	.	CAWTERKGLGYGYTF	TGTGCCTGGACGGAAAGGAAGGGATTGGGGTATGGCTACACCTTC
TRBD1	14	TRBV7-9	TRBJ1-4	.	CASSFRQGSEKLFF	TGTGCCAGCAGCTTTAGACAGGGAAGTGAAAAACTGTTTTTT